The clone carrying this TCR beta chain came up a few times. The record originates from a study of CD8 T cells in Susac syndrome. Controls matched for age and sex were healthy donors. Random hexamers were used to reverse transcribe an amount of about 0.45 to 1 ug RNA. TCRdb itself ran the immunoSEQ multiplex PCR reads through MiXCR, one entry per CDR3 protein. The sample contains over 95,000 distinct CDR3 sequences, 80% to 95% of which appear only once. CDR1 and CDR2 (germline): SGHTA, FQGNSA. Deletions cut 3 bases from V and 8 bases from J, with 8 bases between. The CDR3 spans 12 residues. The sequence was obtained from a human donor in good health. The source material was CD8+ T cells from PBMCs. The rearrangement uses TRBV7-2 and TRBJ2-4; possibly TRBD2 for D (7 bases). CDR3 nucleotide sequence: TGTGCCAGCAGCTTCGGGGGGCACATTCAGTACTTC. Encoded protein: CASSFGGHIQYF.